These T cell receptor beta chains were read from a single sample in a study of blood T cell repertoires in COVID-19. Assay: immunoSEQ multiplex PCR; the TCRdb copy retains only in-frame clones and omits some. The table includes about 290,000 clones, roughly 86% detected once. Sequencing was carried out using peripheral blood. The receptors stem from a woman aged 25-40 years with COVID-19, enrolled during active disease. Each CDR3 is given with its conserved first and last residue. Fields, in order: V gene, J gene, clone size, D gene, CDR3 protein, CDR3 DNA. A D gene is named only where the DNA matches it firmly. Size tells how often a clone was seen (once, few, many) or the class of an expanded clone, and some rows leave it out.

TRBV6-5	TRBJ1-4	-	-	CASSYTRTDNEKLFF	TGTGCCAGCAGTTACACTAGAACAGATAATGAAAAACTGTTTTTT
TRBV18	TRBJ1-2	once	-	CASSPPSPGYTF	TGTGCCAGCTCCCCCCCGTCTCCCGGCTACACCTTC
TRBV11-2	TRBJ1-6	-	-	CASSLNRLNSPLHF	TGTGCCAGCAGCTTAAACAGGTTGAATTCACCCCTCCACTTT
TRBV18	TRBJ2-1	-	-	CASSPPRGRGVNEQFF	TGTGCCAGCTCACCACCGAGGGGCAGGGGGGTCAATGAGCAGTTCTTC
TRBV10-3	TRBJ2-3	-	-	CAISDLVDTQYF	TGTGCCATCAGTGACCTAGTGGATACGCAGTATTTT
TRBV13	TRBJ2-5	-	-	CASSHGSETQYF	TGTGCCAGCAGCCACGGTAGTGAGACCCAGTACTTC
TRBV7-8	TRBJ2-3	-	-	CASSRLGATDTQYF	TGTGCCAGCAGCCGGCTGGGGGCCACAGATACGCAGTATTTT
TRBV19	TRBJ1-2	-	TRBD1	CASSIAPFPLRGESNYGYTF	TGTGCCAGTAGTATAGCCCCCTTCCCCCTCAGGGGGGAGAGTAACTATGGCTACACCTTC
TRBV18	TRBJ1-1	-	TRBD1	CASSPGTGMNTEAFF	TGTGCCAGCTCCCCCGGGACAGGAATGAACACTGAAGCTTTCTTT
TRBV28	TRBJ1-1	-	TRBD1	CASSLGDGDRDTEAFF	TGTGCCAGCAGTTTAGGGGACGGGGACAGGGACACTGAAGCTTTCTTT
TRBV5-1	TRBJ1-4	-	TRBD1	CASSLLQGAGEKLFF	TGCGCCAGCAGCCTGCTCCAGGGGGCAGGTGAAAAACTGTTTTTT
TRBV2	TRBJ1-1	-	TRBD1	CASSGQGAEAFF	TGTGCCAGCAGTGGACAGGGTGCGGAAGCTTTCTTT
TRBV7-9	TRBJ2-7	medium-sized	TRBD1	CASSWDSSYEQYF	TGTGCCAGCAGCTGGGACAGCTCCTACGAGCAGTACTTC
TRBV25-1	TRBJ2-5	once	TRBD1	CASRGQGRETQYF	TGTGCCAGCAGGGGACAGGGGAGAGAGACCCAGTACTTC
TRBV7-7	TRBJ2-3	-	TRBD1	CASSIGQGVSDTQYF	TGTGCCAGCAGCATAGGACAGGGGGTATCAGATACGCAGTATTTT
TRBV2	TRBJ1-6	-	TRBD1	CASSKGQGFGSPLHF	TGTGCCAGCAGTAAAGGACAGGGGTTTGGCTCACCCCTCCACTTT
TRBV5-1	TRBJ2-1	-	TRBD1	CASSLTGAHNEQFF	TGCGCCAGCAGCTTGACAGGGGCCCACAATGAGCAGTTCTTC
TRBV3-1/TRBV3-2	TRBJ2-7	-	-	CASSQDRTASYEQYF	TGTGCCAGCAGCCAAGATCGGACAGCCTCCTACGAGCAGTACTTC
TRBV29-1	TRBJ2-1	-	-	CSVPRVNEQFF	TGCAGCGTCCCCAGGGTAAATGAGCAGTTCTTC
TRBV7-9	TRBJ2-3	-	TRBD2	CASSGQRGVGDTQYF	TGTGCCAGCAGCGGCCAGCGGGGGGTGGGGGATACGCAGTATTTT
TRBV2	TRBJ1-2	-	TRBD1	CASSGDRVTNYGYTF	TGTGCCAGCAGTGGGGACAGGGTAACTAACTATGGCTACACCTTC
TRBV5-4	TRBJ2-7	-	-	CASSLGDEQYF	TGTGCCAGCAGCCTCGGGGACGAGCAGTACTTC
TRBV4-1	TRBJ2-1	-	TRBD2	CASSHGSGEDEQFF	TGCGCCAGCAGCCACGGGAGCGGGGAGGATGAGCAGTTCTTC
TRBV15	TRBJ1-6	-	-	CATSRSGRRNSPLHF	TGTGCCACCAGCAGATCGGGGAGGAGGAATTCACCCCTCCACTTT
TRBV19	TRBJ1-2	-	-	CASTRSRGYYGYTF	TGTGCCAGTACCCGATCGCGGGGCTACTATGGCTACACCTTC
TRBV5-8	TRBJ2-7	-	TRBD1	CASSTKGTGSHEQYF	TGTGCCAGCAGCACCAAGGGGACAGGGAGCCACGAGCAGTACTTC
TRBV6-5	TRBJ1-2	-	TRBD1	CASIPRGTGDGYTF	TGTGCCAGCATCCCCAGAGGGACAGGGGACGGCTACACCTTC
TRBV28	TRBJ2-7	-	TRBD1	CASSGDRGTYEQYF	TGTGCCAGCAGCGGGGACAGGGGGACCTACGAGCAGTACTTC
TRBV7-9	TRBJ2-7	-	-	CASSLTGTNSYEQYF	TGTGCCAGCAGCTTAACCGGGACAAACAGTTACGAGCAGTACTTC
TRBV4-2	TRBJ1-2	-	TRBD1	CASSPDLTGFNGYTF	TGTGCCAGCAGCCCCGATCTGACAGGGTTTAATGGCTACACCTTC
TRBV5-1	TRBJ1-1	-	-	CASSSYPGHKNTEAFF	TGCGCCAGCAGCTCCTATCCGGGACACAAAAACACTGAAGCTTTCTTT
TRBV19	TRBJ1-2	once	-	CASSPQGFYGYTF	TGTGCCAGCAGCCCTCAGGGATTCTATGGCTACACCTTC
TRBV13	TRBJ2-3	-	TRBD2	CASSSSSGSSPQYF	TGTGCCAGCAGCTCCTCTAGCGGCTCTTCGCCGCAGTATTTT
TRBV6-4	TRBJ1-2	-	TRBD1	CASSGTGGAGYTF	TGTGCCAGCAGTGGGACAGGGGGGGCTGGCTACACCTTC
TRBV5-1	TRBJ1-6	-	TRBD1	CASSLAEQGAGSPLHF	TGCGCCAGCAGCTTGGCCGAACAGGGGGCAGGTTCACCCCTCCACTTT
TRBV7-9	TRBJ1-1	-	-	CASSRWPSGSMNTEAFF	TGTGCCAGCAGCCGATGGCCTAGCGGGTCCATGAACACTGAAGCTTTCTTT
TRBV27	TRBJ2-7	-	-	CASSFLPRTVNLYEQYF	TGTGCCAGCAGTTTCCTTCCACGGACAGTGAATCTCTACGAGCAGTACTTC
TRBV29-1	TRBJ2-5	-	-	CSAAGTSQETQYF	TGCAGCGCCGCCGGGACTTCGCAAGAGACCCAGTACTTC
TRBV24-1	TRBJ2-1	once	-	CATSDRFGDTYNEQFF	TGTGCCACCAGTGATCGTTTCGGGGATACCTACAATGAGCAGTTCTTC
TRBV27	TRBJ1-4	-	TRBD1	CASSFSSGTGSTNEKLFF	TGTGCCAGCAGTTTCTCCTCCGGGACAGGGTCAACTAATGAAAAACTGTTTTTT
TRBV7-6	TRBJ2-1	-	TRBD2	CASSLLAGFLNEQFF	TGTGCCAGCAGCTTGCTAGCGGGGTTCCTCAATGAGCAGTTCTTC
TRBV5-1	TRBJ1-1	-	TRBD1	CASSYLPQGESMGTEAFF	TGCGCCAGCAGCTACCTCCCACAGGGGGAAAGTATGGGCACTGAAGCTTTCTTT
TRBV5-6	TRBJ1-2	-	-	CASTGVGRYGYTF	TGTGCCAGCACTGGGGTAGGGAGGTATGGCTACACCTTC
TRBV19	TRBJ1-5	-	-	CASSIFGASQPQHF	TGTGCCAGTAGTATATTTGGGGCCAGTCAGCCCCAGCATTTT